These 18 T cell receptor beta chains were all obtained from the same sample, sequenced in a study of CD4 T cells in relation to SARS-CoV-2 and coronaviruses (dated by TCRdb to about 2021). Library prep was done by the immunoSEQ multiplex PCR assay. TCRdb retrieved this table from immuneACCESS and kept in-frame rearrangements only. Not all clones are present; in checked studies, unresolved V genes account for under half, and no reason is known for the remainder. The sample contains about 43,000 clones, roughly 80% of them found a single time. The ten most abundant clones make up over 1.1% of the sample. Their target antigens are unknown. Sequencing input: naive CD4+ T cells from PBMCs, cultured in vitro. The cell subset or site label on this specimen signifies: naive CD4+ T cells isolated by negative enrichment. All receptors come from an adult with COVID-19.

Only a few counts were recorded for this clone. The gene calls are TRBV27 and TRBJ1-2; D is undetermined. The V end lost 2 bases, the J end lost 3 bases, and 13 bases lay between the germline ends. Germline lookup yields CDR1 MNHEY and CDR2 SMNVEV (reference sequence). The CDR3 length is 15 residues. The CDR3 spells CASSLGSERDYGYTF. For the CDR3, the DNA is TGTGCCAGCAGTTTAGGTTCTGAGCGCGACTATGGCTACACCTTC.

This chain connects TRBV24-1 to TRBJ2-1; TRBD1 matches 10 bases. CDR3 length equals 20 residues. Germline trimming cut 4 bases from V and 6 bases from J; bases unmatched to any gene: 20. CDR1 and CDR2 from the germline V gene are KGHDR and SFDVKD. The CDR3 spells CATSDPTGGALAGNSNEQFF. The CDR3 DNA sequence: TGTGCCACCAGTGACCCGACAGGGGGCGCATTGGCCGGAAACTCCAATGAGCAGTTCTTC.

By share, this clone ranks as medium-sized. This chain connects TRBV30 to TRBJ2-2; possibly TRBD1 or TRBD2 for D (6 bases each). Trimming took off 3 bases at V and 3 bases at J, with 14 bases between the two ends. The CDR3 length is 15 residues. Germline V CDR1 and CDR2: GTSNPN, SVGIG (reference sequence). CDR3 sequence: CAWRSGGRDTGELFF. The CDR3 nucleotides read TGTGCCTGGAGATCCGGGGGCAGGGACACCGGGGAGCTGTTTTTT.

This clone was found once. The chain couples TRBV12-3 or TRBV12-4 to TRBJ1-2; 8 nucleotides agree with TRBD1. The ends lost 10 bases at V and 8 bases at J; junction bases unmatched: 12. CDR3 size: 13 residues. CDR3 residues: CATEPGTGLGYTF. Written as DNA, the CDR3 is TGTGCCACCGAGCCCGGGACAGGTTTGGGCTACACCTTC.

This chain connects TRBV9 to TRBJ1-4; D remains unclear. V dropped 2 bases and J dropped 1 base, with 6 bases sitting between them. Germline V lookup: CDR1 SGDLS, CDR2 YYNGEE. CDR3 length equals 14 residues. The CDR3 is CASSVSGTNEKLFF. The CDR3 nucleotides read TGTGCCAGCAGCGTCTCGGGAACTAATGAAAAACTGTTTTTT.

This chain links TRBV5-1 with TRBJ1-1, with D maybe TRBD1 (5 bases). There are 15 residues in the CDR3. Between the trimmed V and J ends, which lost 4 bases and 8 bases, there was a span of 21 bases. Germline V gene data show CDR1 as SGHRS and CDR2 as YFSETQ. CDR3: CASSPGQAVLTEAFF. CDR3 DNA: TGCGCCAGCAGCCCAGGACAAGCCGTCCTTACGGAAGCTTTCTTT.

This sequence joins TRBV6-2 or TRBV6-3 and TRBJ1-5; 7 bases line up with TRBD1. Trimming took 2 bases from V and 4 from J; bases not matched to a gene: 5. The CDR3 consists of 15 residues. Germline V CDR1 and CDR2: MNHEY, SVGEGT. CDR3 residues: CASSYGTELNQPQHF. CDR3 DNA sequence: TGTGCCAGCAGTTACGGGACAGAGCTGAATCAGCCCCAGCATTTT.

The chain combines TRBV3-1 (or the pseudogene TRBV3-2) with TRBJ2-3; 7 nucleotides line up with TRBD2. With 3 bases clipped from V and 3 bases from J, the junction kept 18 bases outside the gene matches. The CDR3 loop spans 19 amino acids. Germline V lookup: CDR1 LGHDT, CDR2 YNNKEL (reference sequence). In nucleotides, the CDR3 is TGTGCCAGCAGCCAGAACCCCTTTATGGGAGGGCCATGGACAGATACGCAGTATTTT. Its translation: CASSQNPFMGGPWTDTQYF.

The rearrangement joins TRBV29-1 to TRBJ2-5, with a tentative D call TRBD2 (6 bases). Germline-derived CDR1 and CDR2 are SQVTM and ANQGSEA. The length of the CDR3 is 14 residues. The V and J ends lost 3 bases and 2 bases respectively, with 13 bases between them. The CDR3 loop is CSVEVAGRQETQYF. In DNA form, the CDR3 reads TGCAGCGTTGAGGTCGCGGGGCGGCAAGAGACCCAGTACTTC.

The chain uses TRBV5-1 and TRBJ2-3; tentatively, D is TRBD2 (6 bases). The germline V gene has CDR1 SGHRS and CDR2 YFSETQ. V was shortened by 4 bases and J by 4 bases, with 19 bases between the two germline ends. The CDR3 has 16 residues. The DNA for the CDR3 is TGCGCCAGCAGCGTGGCAGGGAGGACACTCCCAGATACGCAGTATTTT. Protein: CASSVAGRTLPDTQYF.

The J gene is TRBJ2-1, the V gene TRBV18, with 7 bases identical to TRBD2. The trim removed 2 bases at V and 3 bases at J, leaving 7 bases unmatched. CDR3 length: 16 residues. In germline, CDR1 is KGHSH, CDR2 LQKENI. The CDR3 region is CASSPGGRGNYNEQFF. The CDR3 nucleotides are TGTGCCAGCTCACCAGGCGGGAGAGGAAACTACAATGAGCAGTTCTTC.

J is TRBJ2-4 and V is TRBV27; possibly TRBD1 for D (6 bases). The CDR3 is made up of 14 amino acids. V was pared by 6 bases and J by 14 bases, with 23 bases between. The germline CDR1 and CDR2 sequences are MNHEY and SMNVEV (reference sequence). The CDR3 reads CASSLGRDTWRKYF. The CDR3 nucleotides read TGTGCCAGCAGCTTGGGACGGGACACCTGGAGGAAGTACTTC.

The V gene is TRBV5-4, the J gene TRBJ2-1; 9 bases align to TRBD2. The CDR3 has 18 amino acids. J lost 0 bases, V lost 0 bases, and 7 bases had no gene match. Germline loops: CDR1 SGHNT, CDR2 YYREEE (reference sequence). The CDR3 DNA follows: TGTGCCAGCAGCTTGGCCCCGGGACTAGCAGACTCCTACAATGAGCAGTTCTTC. Its protein product is CASSLAPGLADSYNEQFF.

V is TRBV28 and J is TRBJ2-7, with D possibly being TRBD2 (5 bases). Germline CDR1 is MDHEN and CDR2 is SYDVKM. The CDR3 has 14 residues. The V gene lost 5 bases and the J gene lost 3 bases, with 14 bases spanning the gap. Here the CDR3 reads CASSPRAVIYEQYF. The CDR3 nucleotides read TGTGCCAGCAGTCCGAGGGCAGTTATCTACGAGCAGTACTTC. The full variable domain, its missing parts supplied by reference TRBV28 and TRBJ2-7, is DVKVTQSSRYLVKRTGEKVFLECVQDMDHENMFWYRQDPGLGLRLIYFSYDVKMKEKGDIPEGYSVSREKKERFSLILESASTNQTSMYLCASSPRAVIYEQYFGPGTRLTVT.

The chain links TRBV27 to TRBJ1-4; TRBD1 matches at 7 bases. The V gene end was trimmed by 4 bases and the J gene end by 8 bases; junction bases not matched to a gene: 7. Germline assignment: CDR1 MNHEY and CDR2 SMNVEV (reference sequence). The CDR3 runs 14 residues. The CDR3 loop is CASSSRQGREKLFF. The CDR3 DNA follows: TGTGCCAGCAGTTCCAGACAGGGCCGCGAAAAACTGTTTTTT.

In this sample, this clone turned up a few times. The chain links TRBV2 to TRBJ1-5; weak D call: TRBD1 (5 bases). V was shortened by 6 bases and J by 5 bases, with 14 bases between the two germline ends. Germline CDR1 reads SNHLY; CDR2 reads FYNNEI. There are 14 residues in the CDR3. The CDR3 coding sequence is TGTGCCAGCAGCCTACAGGAGATGGATCAGCCCCAGCATTTT. This gives the protein CASSLQEMDQPQHF.

In this sample, this clone turned up a few times. This chain links TRBV30 with TRBJ2-7; a weak D match, TRBD2 (5 bases). CDR1 is GTSNPN and CDR2 is SVGIG in the germline V gene (reference sequence). This CDR3 region has 13 residues. Deletions cut 4 bases from V and 7 bases from J, with 17 bases between. This CDR3 is CAWNRDQTGEQYF. In DNA form, the CDR3 reads TGTGCCTGGAACCGGGATCAGACGGGAGAGCAGTACTTC.

The chain carries TRBV2 and TRBJ2-5, with a weak D call TRBD2 (6 bases). This CDR3 spans 15 amino acids. In germline, CDR1 is SNHLY, CDR2 FYNNEI. Trimming took off 10 bases at V and 5 bases at J, with 23 bases between the two ends. The CDR3 loop reads CANTEDGLAGETQYF. CDR3 coding DNA: TGTGCCAACACCGAGGATGGCCTGGCGGGGGAGACCCAGTACTTC. Based on the CDR3 plus reference TRBV2 and TRBJ2-5, the full variable domain is EPEVTQTPSHQVTQMGQEVILRCVPISNHLYFYWYRQILGQKVEFLVSFYNNEISEKSEIFDDQFSVERPDGSNFTLKIRSTKLEDSAMYFCANTEDGLAGETQYFGPGTRLLVL.